This TCR beta chain was found in a study of shared clonotypes between healthy human individuals (dated by TCRdb to about 2020). Regarding the study in general: Two women and three men aged 18 to 49 years were included in the cohort. To increase sequencing depth and limit assay-specific biases, different laboratories used diverse techniques to prepare libraries and sequence TCR repertoires. Leukapheresis yielded between about 0.8 and 9.5 billion PBMCs per donor. To estimate repertoire size and how much clonotype sharing occurs between individuals, the study deeply sequenced the blood TCR repertoires of about 5 healthy adults. Findings and caveats that apply to the study as a whole: The small number of donors limited the genetic and exposure-history diversity represented. Sampling was restricted to blood, and TCR repertoires in tissue are likely to differ from TCR repertoires in blood. Based on pairwise subsampling, the degree of clonotype sharing among donors was expected to be affected by sequencing depth.

Using the deep immunoSEQ assay, multiplex PCR amplified TCR CDR3 regions from genomic DNA. Extracted genomic DNA from each cell subset was spread evenly across all wells of several immunoSEQ 96-well plates, with each plate serving as a replicate. For unsorted PBMC, approximately 0.3 ug of genomic DNA, equivalent to approximately 30,000 T cell genomes, went into each replicate PCR. Ten immunoSEQ deep assay plates were used to sequence unsorted PBMC genomic DNA. Purified libraries were measured with a Qubit 3.0 fluorometer, size-checked on a Bioanalyzer 2100, and measured again with the KAPA Library Quantification kit. Each immunoSEQ 96-well plate was sequenced on its own single-read 150-cycle Illumina NextSeq 550 flow cell. In the source study's methods: Because only junctional sequences without quality scores were contained in the immunoSEQ output, filtering matching that applied to full-length reads could not be performed. To assign V/J genes and CDR3, sequences were annotated using PyIR, a Python wrapper for IgBLAST v1.9, with IMGT germline references. Any read was removed if the V/J assignment was weak (E-value above 1e-6), the CDR3 was missing, or the read contained stop codons, out-of-frame junctions, or ambiguous translated residues. V3J clonotypes were defined as sequences sharing an identical inferred V gene, J gene, and CDR3 amino acid sequence. The percentage overlap between two repertoires was calculated by dividing the number of shared unique clonotypes by the size of the smaller repertoire. Richness of each repertoire was evaluated using RTK rarefaction, the Chao1 estimator, and Recon v2.1 estimates of unobserved clonotypes. Here the immuneACCESS table is served through TCRdb, limited to in-frame sequences with V and J called. Missing clones are a known gap in these copies; in checked studies unresolved V genes cover under half, and the rest lacks a known reason. V and J calls and clone size are given by that table; D and trimming were obtained from the DNA. The sample table shows fewer than 600,000 clones, and more than 75% are seen once. Roughly 13% of the sample rests with the top ten.

A remark on this clone: What this receptor recognizes is not known. No quality values exist for individual bases; no much larger clone is one base distant.

Donors were healthy HIV-negative adults with no recently reported acute infections or vaccinations. All donors were Caucasian adults living in Nashville, Tennessee, USA. For unsorted samples, tens of millions of PBMCs were counted, and genomic DNA was extracted using the QIAamp DNA Blood Mini kit. Blood was collected by leukapheresis, and PBMCs were isolated by Ficoll-Histopaque density gradient centrifugation and then cryopreserved in liquid nitrogen vapor phase. The TCR was taken from a woman in her forties in good health. Some clones in this sample may be carry-over from other donors' samples. The sequenced sample consisted of PBMCs.

Here the CDR3 is given as CASSFDRWIYEQYF. The bases read TGTGCCAGCAGCTTTGACAGGTGGATCTACGAGCAGTACTTC. The sequence links TRBV11-2 to TRBJ2-5; TRBD1 might be the D gene, on 6 matching bases. The DNA end favors TRBJ2-7, so the J call may be wrong. The CDR3 numbers 14 residues from cysteine through phenylalanine. The read is trimmed to its CDR3 DNA, 42 bases read in frame from base 1. Via the germline V gene, CDR1 is SGHAT and CDR2 FQNNGV.